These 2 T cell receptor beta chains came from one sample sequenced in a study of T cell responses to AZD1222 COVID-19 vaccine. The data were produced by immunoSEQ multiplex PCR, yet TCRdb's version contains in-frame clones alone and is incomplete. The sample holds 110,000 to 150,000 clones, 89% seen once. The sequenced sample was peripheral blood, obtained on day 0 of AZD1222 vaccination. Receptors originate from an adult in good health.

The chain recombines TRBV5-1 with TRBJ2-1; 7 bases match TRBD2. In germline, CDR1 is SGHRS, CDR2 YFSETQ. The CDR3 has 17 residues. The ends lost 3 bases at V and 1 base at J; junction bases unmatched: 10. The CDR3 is CASSYPTGGRSYNEQFF. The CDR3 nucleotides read TGCGCCAGCAGCTATCCAACCGGCGGGAGATCCTACAATGAGCAGTTCTTC. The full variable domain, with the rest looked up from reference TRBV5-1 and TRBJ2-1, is KAGVTQTPRYLIKTRGQQVTLSCSPISGHRSVSWYQQTPGQGLQFLFEYFSETQRNKGNFPGRFSGRQFSNSRSEMNVSTLELGDSALYLCASSYPTGGRSYNEQFFGPGTRLTVL.

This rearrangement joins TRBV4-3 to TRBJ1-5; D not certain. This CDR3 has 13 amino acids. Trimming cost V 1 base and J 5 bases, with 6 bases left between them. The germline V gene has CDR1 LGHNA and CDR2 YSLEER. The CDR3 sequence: CASSQALHQPQHF. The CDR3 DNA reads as TGCGCCAGCAGCCAAGCCCTCCATCAGCCCCAGCATTTT.